The rows below give T cell receptor beta chains drawn from one sample of a study of response to subunit inactivated influenza vaccine. Using its own MiXCR run on the RT-PCR reads, TCRdb lists one record per CDR3 protein. Seen here are a few hundred thousand distinct CDR3 sequences, around 15% observed once, and the top ten hold more than 9.5%. Sequencing used PBMCs from blood, obtained roughly 12 days after vaccination. These receptors were obtained from a man aged 50 to 60 who received an inactivated influenza vaccine. CDR3s include the opening cysteine and the closing phenylalanine or tryptophan. A D gene is named only where the DNA matches it firmly. Size tells how often a clone was seen (once, few, many) or the class of an expanded clone, and some rows leave it out.

j_call | v_call | clone_size | d_call | cdr3_nt | cdr3_aa
TRBJ2-7 | TRBV4-2 | few | TRBD2 | TGTGCCAGCAGCCCGGGGGGGTACAGCAGCATGATTGGGCCGGGCGAGCAGTACTTC | CASSPGGYSSMIGPGEQYF
TRBJ2-7 | TRBV20-1 | many | TRBD1 | TGCAGTGCTAGTAAGCAGGGGGCTCCGCAGTACTTC | CSASKQGAPQYF
TRBJ1-1 | TRBV29-1 | few | TRBD1 | TGCAGCGTTCGCAACCGGGACAGAGTTAATGAAGCTTTCTTT | CSVRNRDRVNEAFF
TRBJ2-3 | TRBV20-1 | few | - | TGCAGTGCTAGTAGCGTAGCTAGCACAGATACGCAGTATTTT | CSASSVASTDTQYF
TRBJ2-3 | TRBV9 | many | - | TGTGCCAGCAGCCCTCGGGGCACAGATACGCAGTATTTT | CASSPRGTDTQYF
TRBJ1-1 | TRBV5-1 | - | - | TGCGCCAGCAGCTTGGAGGTAGGGGGGAACACTGAAGCTTTCTTT | CASSLEVGGNTEAFF
TRBJ1-1 | TRBV6-6 | - | - | TGTGCCAGCAGTCAAACACAGAACACTGAAGCTTTCTTT | CASSQTQNTEAFF
TRBJ2-5 | TRBV12-3/TRBV12-4 | few | - | TGTGCCAGCAGTTTGATGGGGTCTATTGGGGAGACCCAGTACTTC | CASSLMGSIGETQYF
TRBJ2-5 | TRBV29-1 | - | - | TGCAGCGTTGAAGATCTCGCCCGACCGGGGACCCAGTACTTC | CSVEDLARPGTQYF
TRBJ2-7 | TRBV29-1 | - | - | TGCAGCGTTGTCCCCCTAGGATCCTACGAGCAGTACTTC | CSVVPLGSYEQYF
TRBJ2-3 | TRBV11-2 | - | TRBD2 | TGTGCCAGCAGCTTAGAAGGGTGGGAGGGCCGTCTAGATACGCAGTATTTT | CASSLEGWEGRLDTQYF
TRBJ2-7 | TRBV6-5 | - | TRBD1 | TGTGCCAGCAGTTTCGGGACAGGGAAGTACGAGCAGTACTTC | CASSFGTGKYEQYF
TRBJ1-1 | TRBV20-1 | - | - | TGCAGTGGAGGAGGAGGCTGGAACACTGAAGCTTTCTTT | CSGGGGWNTEAFF
TRBJ1-1 | TRBV6-1 | - | - | TGTGCCAGCATCCCAGTAATGAACACTGAAGCTTTCTTT | CASIPVMNTEAFF
TRBJ1-2 | TRBV18 | - | - | TGTGCCAGCTCACCCGGGACACAGGAGAAAGCTAACTATGGCTACACCTTC | CASSPGTQEKANYGYTF
TRBJ2-1 | TRBV7-3 | - | TRBD2 | TGTGCCAGCAGCTTTGGTGGGACTAGTCACAATGAGCAGTTCTTC | CASSFGGTSHNEQFF
TRBJ2-1 | TRBV12-3/TRBV12-4 | many | - | TGTGCCAGCAGACTAGATTCCTACAATGAGCAGTTCTTC | CASRLDSYNEQFF
TRBJ2-3 | TRBV7-3 | few | - | TGTGCCAGCAGTCCAGACAGTAACAATCGAGATACGCAGTATTTT | CASSPDSNNRDTQYF
TRBJ1-3 | TRBV9 | few | - | TGTGCCAGCAGCGTAGACTATTACTCTGGAAACACCATATATTTT | CASSVDYYSGNTIYF
TRBJ1-6 | TRBV7-9 | - | - | TGTGCCAGCAGCTTATCACAGAATAATTCACCCCTCCACTTT | CASSLSQNNSPLHF
TRBJ1-2 | TRBV7-2 | few | TRBD1 | TGTGCCAGCACCACCGGGACAGGGGAAGGCTACACCTTC | CASTTGTGEGYTF
TRBJ2-5 | TRBV2 | - | - | TGTGCCAGCAGTGACCCTGGTGGGAGCGTGGGAGAGACCCAGTACTTC | CASSDPGGSVGETQYF
TRBJ2-5 | TRBV12-3/TRBV12-4 | - | TRBD2 | TGTGCCAGCAGTTTGAGGCGGGGGGAAAAGACCCAGTACTTC | CASSLRRGEKTQYF
TRBJ2-7 | TRBV5-1 | - | TRBD1 | TGCCCCAGCAGCTTGGGGACAGGGTCCTACGAGCAGTACTTC | CPSSLGTGSYEQYF
TRBJ2-5 | TRBV28 | - | TRBD2 | TGTGCCAGCAGTTTGAGGGTGCGGGAGGTCCAAGAGACCCAGTACTTC | CASSLRVREVQETQYF
TRBJ2-7 | TRBV7-8 | - | TRBD2 | TGTGCCAGCAGCATCCCGGGGGGGCTAGACTCCTACGAGCAGTACTTC | CASSIPGGLDSYEQYF
TRBJ2-2 | TRBV3-1 | - | - | TGTGCCAGCAGCCAAGAAACGATCGCCGGAAAGGGAGCCGGGGAGCTGTTTTTT | CASSQETIAGKGAGELFF
TRBJ2-5 | TRBV24-1 | - | - | TGTGCCACCAGTGATCGATTTCCGGGATCCGGAGGAGAGACCCAGTACTTC | CATSDRFPGSGGETQYF